These 5 T cell receptor beta chains originate from one sample sequenced in a study of HIV-infected children after antiretroviral therapy interruption (dated by TCRdb to the late 2010s). Interpreted using the paper, the treatment or condition label stands for: PENTA 11 planned treatment interruption arm or continuous ART arm. The protocol used for the library was 3' RACE. Sequencing was performed on an Illumina MiSeq. To correct PCR amplification bias, TCR libraries were generated from RNA with a 3' RACE protocol that used unique molecular identifiers. The public reads were reanalyzed by TCRdb: fastp trimming at Q25, MiXCR alignment, in-frame beta chains only. Here each entry gathers all rows of one CDR3 protein and keeps the most common genes and DNA. For this sample there are more than 85,000 distinct CDR3 sequences; 6.9% appear just once. The ten largest clones add up to 0.85% to 1.3% of the sample.

Sample: CD45RA+ CD4+ T cells from PBMCs, pooled from several time points, taken from a donor given antiretroviral therapy, either interrupted or continuous. The cell subset or site label here, explained by the study, means: naive CD4+ CD45RA+ CD45RO- T cells. These receptors were obtained from a pool of human donors with HIV.

This clonotype came up many times. The CDR3 reads CASSFWVDTGELFF. Written as DNA, the CDR3 is TGTGCCAGCAGTTTTTGGGTTGACACCGGGGAGCTGTTTTTT. The gene calls are TRBV12-3 or TRBV12-4 and TRBJ2-2; D remains ambiguous. Trimming left V 3 bases short and J 3 bases short, with 8 bases between. CDR3 length: 14 residues.

This clonotype was seen repeatedly, ten times or more. The chain is built from TRBV2 and TRBJ2-6, with D hard to call. CDR1 and CDR2 from the germline V gene are SNHLY and FYNNEI. The CDR3 sequence is 15 residues long. Between the trimmed V and J ends, which lost 6 bases and 0 bases, there was a span of 9 bases. The CDR3 nucleotides are TGTGCCAGCAGCCCCTTGATCTCTGGGGCCAACGTCCTGACTTTC. Its translation is CASSPLISGANVLTF.

This clonotype was observed many times. The V gene is TRBV5-1, the J gene TRBJ2-3, with D unclear. V gave up 0 bases and J gave up 5 bases, with 4 bases separating them. The CDR3 covers 12 residues. Germline lookup yields CDR1 SGHRS and CDR2 YFSETQ. The CDR3, as DNA: TGCGCCAGCAGCTTGGGGGAAGATACGCAGTATTTT. It translates to CASSLGEDTQYF.

The rearrangement joins TRBV28 to TRBJ2-1; 8 positions match TRBD2. J gave up 14 bases and V 7 bases, and 7 bases lay outside the gene matches. Germline CDR1 is MDHEN and CDR2 is SYDVKM. The CDR3 is 11 residues long. CDR3 nucleotides: TGTGCCAGCAAAAGCGGGAGCGCGGAGTTCTTC. Amino acid sequence: CASKSGSAEFF.

This clonotype showed up many times. Here the CDR3 DNA reads TGTGCCAGCAGCTCCGGGGCGTACAATGAGCAGTTCTTC. Its protein is CASSSGAYNEQFF. The chain combines TRBV7-9 with TRBJ2-1; D possibly matches TRBD1 or TRBD2 (5 bases each). In germline, CDR1 is SEHNR, CDR2 FQNEAQ (reference sequence). Trimming took off 4 bases at V and 4 bases at J, with 8 bases between the two ends. The CDR3 runs to 13 residues.